The rows below give T cell receptor beta chains drawn from one sample of a study of human T cells and chemical hapten exposure. Using its own MiXCR run on the RACE reads, TCRdb lists one record per CDR3 protein. This table has about 93,000 distinct CDR3 sequences, 8.5% appearing once. The sample in question was whole blood, obtained in connection with sensitization to the hapten diphenylcyclopropenone (DPC). All receptors derive from a man in his forties or fifties with alopecia areata. Some clones in this sample may be carry-over from other donors' samples. CDR3s include the opening cysteine and the closing phenylalanine or tryptophan. The D gene is left open where the match is weak. Clone size is given for some rows only: seen once, a few or many times, or a class if the clone is expanded.

clone_size | j_call | v_call | d_call | cdr3_aa | cdr3_nt
many | TRBJ2-3 | TRBV2 | - | CASRSGKMVDTQYF | TGTGCCAGCAGAAGCGGTAAAATGGTAGATACGCAGTATTTT
- | TRBJ1-2 | TRBV15 | - | CATSRDLQNQGYTF | TGTGCCACCAGCAGAGATCTACAAAACCAGGGCTACACCTTC
- | TRBJ1-4 | TRBV11-2 | - | CASSFGLMGAVDEKLFF | TGTGCCAGCAGCTTTGGATTGATGGGGGCGGTTGATGAAAAACTGTTTTTT
- | TRBJ2-7 | TRBV16 | - | CASSPEAGRGREQYF | TGTGCCAGCAGCCCAGAGGCAGGGAGAGGTCGCGAGCAGTACTTC
- | TRBJ2-1 | TRBV5-4 | - | CASSLGVPSNNEQFF | TGTGCCAGCAGCTTGGGGGTTCCCTCTAATAATGAGCAGTTCTTC
many | TRBJ2-1 | TRBV10-3 | TRBD2 | CAISRLAGGSNEQFF | TGTGCCATCAGCCGACTAGCGGGAGGGAGCAATGAGCAGTTCTTC
- | TRBJ1-1 | TRBV9 | - | CASSVGDTEAFF | TGTGCCAGCAGCGTAGGAGACACTGAAGCTTTCTTT
many | TRBJ2-3 | TRBV24-1 | - | CATSGQVSTDTQYF | TGTGCCACCAGTGGTCAGGTTAGCACAGATACGCAGTATTTT
- | TRBJ2-3 | TRBV4-1 | TRBD2 | CASSQAVAGRTDTQYF | TGCGCCAGCAGCCAAGCTGTAGCGGGGCGCACAGATACGCAGTATTTT
- | TRBJ2-7 | TRBV7-9 | TRBD2 | CASSFLAGGPILDEQYF | TGTGCCAGCAGCTTCCTAGCGGGAGGGCCTATACTAGACGAGCAGTACTTC
many | TRBJ1-1 | TRBV12-3/TRBV12-4 | - | CASSAAVLTEAFF | TGTGCCAGCAGTGCCGCCGTGCTCACTGAAGCTTTCTTT
- | TRBJ2-5 | TRBV5-4 | TRBD2 | CASAGLARAGGLETQYF | TGTGCCAGTGCGGGACTTGCGAGGGCGGGGGGATTAGAGACCCAGTACTTC
- | TRBJ1-5 | TRBV5-1 | TRBD1 | CASSLGGQGQPQHF | TGCGCCAGCAGTTTAGGGGGACAGGGCCAGCCCCAGCATTTT
many | TRBJ1-5 | TRBV12-3/TRBV12-4 | TRBD1 | CASSSTGDQPQHF | TGTGCCAGCAGTTCTACAGGGGATCAGCCCCAGCATTTT
- | TRBJ2-3 | TRBV30 | - | CASRSVTSTDTQYF | TGTGCCTCTCGCAGCGTGACTAGCACAGATACGCAGTATTTT
- | TRBJ2-2 | TRBV14 | - | CASSQAQGGYTGELFF | TGTGCCAGCAGCCAAGCGCAGGGGGGATACACCGGGGAGCTGTTTTTT
many | TRBJ1-2 | TRBV6-5 | - | CASSYTGNLNYGYTF | TGTGCCAGCAGTTACACGGGAAACCTTAACTATGGCTACACCTTC
many | TRBJ2-1 | TRBV2 | - | CASLGAVRNEQFF | TGTGCCAGCCTGGGGGCCGTTCGGAATGAGCAGTTCTTC
few | TRBJ1-2 | TRBV5-5 | TRBD1 | CASSQGGQGNYGYTF | TGTGCCAGCAGCCAGGGGGGACAGGGGAACTATGGCTACACCTTC
many | TRBJ1-2 | TRBV19 | - | CASSMGSGPNYGYTF | TGTGCCAGTAGTATGGGTTCAGGGCCTAACTATGGCTACACCTTC
few | TRBJ2-3 | TRBV4-1 | TRBD2 | CASSQTSGRGADTQYF | TGCGCCAGCAGCCAAACTAGCGGGAGAGGGGCAGATACGCAGTATTTT
few | TRBJ2-4 | TRBV6-6 | - | CATMLGGVDKNIQYF | TGTGCCACCATGCTCGGGGGAGTTGACAAAAACATTCAGTACTTC
- | TRBJ2-3 | TRBV7-2 | - | CASSLWRADTQYF | TGTGCCAGCAGCTTATGGAGGGCAGATACGCAGTATTTT
many | TRBJ1-1 | TRBV5-5 | - | CASSPPRGAAQGDTEAFF | TGTGCCAGCAGCCCACCCCGAGGCGCAGCCCAGGGAGACACTGAAGCTTTCTTT
few | TRBJ2-1 | TRBV30 | TRBD2 | CAWSLGLAGIEQFF | TGTGCCTGGAGTCTCGGACTAGCGGGAATTGAGCAGTTCTTC
- | TRBJ2-5 | TRBV5-1 | - | CASSLPGQETQYF | TGCGCCAGCAGCTTGCCAGGGCAAGAGACCCAGTACTTC
many | TRBJ1-1 | TRBV7-2 | - | CASSPGVVRGTEAFF | TGTGCCAGCAGCCCAGGTGTAGTCAGAGGCACTGAAGCTTTCTTT
- | TRBJ2-6 | TRBV19 | - | CASSSRAGANVLTF | TGTGCCAGTTCCTCCAGGGCGGGGGCCAACGTCCTGACTTTC
- | TRBJ2-1 | TRBV18 | TRBD1 | CASSPVDRGHEQFF | TGTGCCAGCTCACCAGTCGACAGGGGGCATGAGCAGTTCTTC
- | TRBJ1-2 | TRBV4-3 | TRBD1 | CASSQERDRGGYTF | TGCGCCAGCAGCCAAGAGAGGGACAGGGGTGGCTACACCTTC
many | TRBJ2-7 | TRBV27 | TRBD2 | CASSYGTQRGYEQYF | TGTGCCAGCAGTTACGGGACCCAGCGGGGATACGAGCAGTACTTC
- | TRBJ2-7 | TRBV7-2 | TRBD2 | CASRPPGLADNEQYF | TGTGCCAGCCGGCCTCCGGGACTAGCGGACAACGAGCAGTACTTC
many | TRBJ2-3 | TRBV15 | TRBD1 | CATSLRTGRGPAQYF | TGTGCCACCAGCCTTCGGACAGGGCGAGGGCCGGCGCAGTATTTT
many | TRBJ2-4 | TRBV12-3/TRBV12-4 | TRBD1 | CASRDRKNIQYF | TGTGCCAGCCGGGACAGGAAAAACATTCAGTACTTC
- | TRBJ1-5 | TRBV6-1 | - | CASSEQGLEQPQHF | TGTGCCAGCAGTGAACAAGGGTTAGAACAGCCCCAGCATTTT
many | TRBJ2-3 | TRBV7-2 | - | CASSQSSVYLTDTQYF | TGTGCCAGCAGCCAATCTAGCGTTTACCTCACAGATACGCAGTATTTT
many | TRBJ2-7 | TRBV6-2/TRBV6-3 | - | CASRKDTSASSYEQYF | TGTGCCAGCAGGAAAGACACGTCAGCCTCCTCCTACGAGCAGTACTTC
many | TRBJ1-3 | TRBV20-1 | - | CSARLESSGNTIYF | TGCAGTGCTAGACTCGAAAGCTCTGGAAACACCATATATTTT
many | TRBJ2-2 | TRBV20-1 | TRBD2 | CSATGTTNTGELFF | TGCAGTGCCACCGGGACTACGAACACCGGGGAGCTGTTTTTT
few | TRBJ2-1 | TRBV5-1 | TRBD2 | CASSEGLAAYNEQFF | TGCGCCAGCAGCGAGGGACTAGCGGCTTACAATGAGCAGTTCTTC
- | TRBJ1-5 | TRBV4-1 | TRBD1 | CASSQTGATQPQHF | TGCGCCAGCAGCCAAACAGGGGCAACTCAGCCCCAGCATTTT
- | TRBJ1-2 | TRBV5-1 | - | CASSSPTAGSSYGYTF | TGCGCCAGCAGCTCGCCTACTGCGGGGTCATCATATGGCTACACCTTC
many | TRBJ1-4 | TRBV7-9 | - | CASSPWGNEKLFF | TGTGCCAGCAGCCCGTGGGGAAATGAAAAACTGTTTTTT
- | TRBJ2-2 | TRBV3-1 | - | CASSPSGVPGELFF | TGTGCCAGCAGCCCGAGCGGCGTCCCGGGGGAGCTGTTTTTT
few | TRBJ2-3 | TRBV7-2 | - | CASSLGGRSFATQYF | TGTGCCAGCAGCTTAGGGGGACGGTCCTTCGCTACGCAGTATTTT
many | TRBJ2-7 | TRBV7-9 | - | CASSSIEAETSYEQYF | TGTGCCAGCAGCTCTATTGAGGCAGAGACTTCCTACGAGCAGTACTTC
few | TRBJ1-6 | TRBV18 | TRBD1 | CASSTGQGNSPLHF | TGTGCCAGCTCAACGGGACAGGGTAATTCACCCCTCCACTTT
few | TRBJ2-1 | TRBV7-9 | TRBD2 | CASSPEAGGQFF | TGTGCCAGCAGTCCTGAGGCGGGAGGGCAGTTCTTC
- | TRBJ2-1 | TRBV15 | TRBD2 | CATSRERTSGFYNEQFF | TGTGCCACCAGCAGGGAGCGGACTAGCGGGTTTTACAATGAGCAGTTCTTC
few | TRBJ2-6 | TRBV6-2/TRBV6-3 | TRBD1 | CASSYSRTGGLPGANVLTF | TGTGCCAGCAGTTACTCTAGGACAGGGGGCCTGCCTGGGGCCAACGTCCTGACTTTC
many | TRBJ2-3 | TRBV3-1 | - | CASSQVGHTDTQYF | TGTGCCAGCAGCCAAGTAGGACACACAGATACGCAGTATTTT
few | TRBJ2-4 | TRBV19 | - | CASTQGGVGTNIQYF | TGTGCCAGTACCCAAGGAGGGGTGGGAACAAACATTCAGTACTTC
- | TRBJ2-3 | TRBV21-1 | - | CASSKGAIATADTQYF | TGTGCCAGCAGCAAAGGGGCGATAGCGACAGCAGATACGCAGTATTTT
few | TRBJ2-5 | TRBV11-2 | TRBD1 | CASRDWTGALGETQYF | TGTGCCAGCCGCGATTGGACAGGGGCGTTAGGGGAGACCCAGTACTTC
few | TRBJ1-2 | TRBV12-3/TRBV12-4 | - | CASSLSARGPYGYTF | TGTGCCAGCAGTTTATCGGCCAGGGGCCCCTATGGCTACACCTTC
many | TRBJ1-6 | TRBV10-3 | - | CAISALSGTGNSPLHF | TGTGCCATCAGTGCGCTGTCCGGGACGGGTAATTCACCCCTCCACTTT
- | TRBJ2-7 | TRBV9 | - | CASSQRLPGDEQYF | TGTGCCAGCAGTCAACGACTCCCAGGCGACGAGCAGTACTTC
- | TRBJ2-3 | TRBV5-1 | - | CASSLGQDTDTQYF | TGCGCCAGCAGCTTAGGCCAGGACACAGATACGCAGTATTTT
few | TRBJ1-4 | TRBV6-5 | - | CASSYRTDEKLFF | TGTGCCAGCAGTTACCGGACAGATGAAAAACTGTTTTTT
- | TRBJ2-3 | TRBV7-2 | TRBD2 | CASSRSGREGWHF | TGTGCCAGCAGCCGGAGCGGACGGGAGGGGTGGCATTTT